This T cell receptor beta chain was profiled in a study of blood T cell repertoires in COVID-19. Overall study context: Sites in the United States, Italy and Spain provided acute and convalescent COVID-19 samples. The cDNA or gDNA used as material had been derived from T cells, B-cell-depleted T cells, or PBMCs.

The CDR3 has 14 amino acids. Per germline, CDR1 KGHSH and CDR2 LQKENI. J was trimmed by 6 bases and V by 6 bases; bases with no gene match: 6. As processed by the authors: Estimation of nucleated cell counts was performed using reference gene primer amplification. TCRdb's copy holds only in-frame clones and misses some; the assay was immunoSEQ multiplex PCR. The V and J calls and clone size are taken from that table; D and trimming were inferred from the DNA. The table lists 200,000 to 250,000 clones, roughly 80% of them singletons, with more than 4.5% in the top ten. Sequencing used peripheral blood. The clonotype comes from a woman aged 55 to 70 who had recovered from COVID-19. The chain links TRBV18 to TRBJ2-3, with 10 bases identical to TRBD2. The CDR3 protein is CASSPSGGRDTQYF. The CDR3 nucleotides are TGTGCCAGCTCCCCTAGCGGGGGAAGGGATACGCAGTATTTT.